These 6 T cell receptor beta chains were sequenced from one sample in a study of blood T cells in healthy people across ages. A second about 7 to 11 cycle PCR used barcoded and J-beta primers. TCRdb independently ran MiXCR on the 5' RACE reads; one entry per CDR3 protein. The profile shows some 1.5 million distinct CDR3 sequences, approximately 42% of them singletons. Sequenced input: blood. Source of these receptors: a young woman in good health.

V is TRBV27 and J is TRBJ1-6; no clear D gene. Germline CDR1 reads MNHEY; CDR2 reads SMNVEV (reference sequence). The length of the CDR3 is 14 residues. Deletions cut 5 bases from V and 10 bases from J, with 15 bases between. The CDR3 protein is CASSSTSRWSPLHF. As DNA, the CDR3 is TGTGCCAGCAGTAGCACCTCCCGGTGGTCACCCCTCCACTTT.

This clonotype was seen a few times. This chain joins TRBV9 and TRBJ2-3, with D tentatively TRBD2 (6 bases). This CDR3 is 16 amino acids long. Trimming pared 3 bases from V and 3 bases from J, leaving 17 bases between. The V gene's germline CDR1 is SGDLS and CDR2 YYNGEE. The CDR3 coding sequence is TGTGCCAGCAGCGCCCAGATTTGGGGGGTAACAGATACGCAGTATTTT. It codes for CASSAQIWGVTDTQYF.

This chain connects TRBV2 to TRBJ2-5; D call uncertain. The V end lost 3 bases, the J end lost 0 bases, and 8 bases lay between the germline ends. CDR3 size: 14 residues. CDR1 is SNHLY and CDR2 is FYNNEI in the germline V gene. The DNA of the CDR3 is TGTGCCAGCAGTGATTGGAACTACCAAGAGACCCAGTACTTC. Encoded protein: CASSDWNYQETQYF. Supplemented by reference TRBV2 and TRBJ2-5, the full variable domain reads EPEVTQTPSHQVTQMGQEVILRCVPISNHLYFYWYRQILGQKVEFLVSFYNNEISEKSEIFDDQFSVERPDGSNFTLKIRSTKLEDSAMYFCASSDWNYQETQYFGPGTRLLVL.

In its sample, this clonotype was seen a few times. The chain has TRBV6-2 or TRBV6-3 and TRBJ2-4; 7 bases line up with TRBD1. CDR3 length: 16 amino acids. Trimming took 0 bases from V and 9 from J; bases not matched to a gene: 11. The germline V gene encodes CDR1 MNHEY and CDR2 SVGEGT. The CDR3 DNA sequence: TGTGCCAGCAGTTACTCGAAGCACAGGGGCATTGGCATTCAGTACTTC. This sequence encodes CASSYSKHRGIGIQYF.

The rearrangement uses TRBV5-1 and TRBJ2-7; D possibly corresponds to TRBD2 (6 bases). The germline gives CDR1 SGHRS, CDR2 YFSETQ. V lost 3 bases to trimming and J lost 2 bases, with 12 bases between them. This CDR3 comprises 14 residues. The CDR3 sequence is CASSYQTSTYEQYF. The CDR3 DNA sequence: TGCGCCAGCAGCTACCAGACTAGTACCTACGAGCAGTACTTC.

This rearrangement joins TRBV7-6 to TRBJ1-1; no reliable D call. Germline values: CDR1 SGHVS, CDR2 FNYEAQ. The CDR3 spans 14 residues. V lost 5 bases and J 0 bases, leaving 10 bases between the germline ends. CDR3 amino acids: CASSQGILNTEAFF. The CDR3 DNA reads TGTGCCAGCAGCCAAGGGATCTTGAACACTGAAGCTTTCTTT.